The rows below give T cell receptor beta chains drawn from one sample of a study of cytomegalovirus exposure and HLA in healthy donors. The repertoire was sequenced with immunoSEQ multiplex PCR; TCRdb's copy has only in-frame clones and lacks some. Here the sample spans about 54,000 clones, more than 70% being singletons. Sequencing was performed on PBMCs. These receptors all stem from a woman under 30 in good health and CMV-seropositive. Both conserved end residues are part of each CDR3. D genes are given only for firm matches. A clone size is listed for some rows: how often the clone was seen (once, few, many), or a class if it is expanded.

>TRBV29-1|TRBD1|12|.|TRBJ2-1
TGCAGCGGGGGACAGGGGGGCGATGAGCAGTTCTTC
CSGGQGGDEQFF
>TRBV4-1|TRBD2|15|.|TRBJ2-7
TGCGCCAGCACCTCACTGTGGCTAGCGGGCGGCGAGCAGTACTTC
CASTSLWLAGGEQYF
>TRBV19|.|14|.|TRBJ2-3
TGTGCCAGTAAGGATGCGGCATACACAGATACGCAGTATTTT
CASKDAAYTDTQYF
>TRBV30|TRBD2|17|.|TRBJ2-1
TGTGCCTGGAGTGCCCTACTGGTAGCGGGGACCTCCAATGAGCAGTTCTTC
CAWSALLVAGTSNEQFF
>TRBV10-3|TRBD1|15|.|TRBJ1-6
TGTGCCATCAGTTATTCGGACAGGAGGGGATCACCCCTCCACTTT
CAISYSDRRGSPLHF
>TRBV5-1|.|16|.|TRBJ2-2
TGCGCCAGCAGCCAAAGGTCCGGGACAACCACCGGGGAGCTGTTTTTT
CASSQRSGTTTGELFF
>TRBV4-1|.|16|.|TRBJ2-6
TGCGCCAGCAGCCCTGTAGGAGGTTCAGGGGCCAACGTCCTGACTTTC
CASSPVGGSGANVLTF
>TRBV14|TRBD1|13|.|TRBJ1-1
TGTGCCAGCAGCCGACAGGGCTTCACTGAAGCTTTCTTT
CASSRQGFTEAFF
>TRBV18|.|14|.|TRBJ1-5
TGTGCCAGCTCCTGGGGGCCTAGCAATCAGCCCCAGCATTTT
CASSWGPSNQPQHF
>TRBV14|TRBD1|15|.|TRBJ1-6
TGTGCCAGCAGCCAAGCACAGGGGTATAATTCACCCCTCCACTTT
CASSQAQGYNSPLHF
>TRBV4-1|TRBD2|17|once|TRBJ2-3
TGCGCCAGCAGCCAAGATGGAGCGGGGGGCAGCACAGATACGCAGTATTTT
CASSQDGAGGSTDTQYF
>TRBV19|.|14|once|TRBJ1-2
TGTGCCAGTAACCCCGGGACAACTAACTATGGCTACACCTTC
CASNPGTTNYGYTF
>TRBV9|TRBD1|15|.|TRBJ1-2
TGTGCCAGCAGCGAGAGGACAGGGGGCAGCTACGGCTACACCTTC
CASSERTGGSYGYTF
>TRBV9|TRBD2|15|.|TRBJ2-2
TGTGCCAGCAGCGACGGGGGGACGAACACCGGGGAGCTGTTTTTT
CASSDGGTNTGELFF
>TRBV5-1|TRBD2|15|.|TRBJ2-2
TGCGCCAGCCGCCTACGGGGGGGCAACACCGGGGAGCTGTTTTTT
CASRLRGGNTGELFF
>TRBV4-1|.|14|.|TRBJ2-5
TGCGCCAGCAGCCAAGAGGGTAGGGAGGAGACCCAGTACTTC
CASSQEGREETQYF
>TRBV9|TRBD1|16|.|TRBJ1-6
TGTGCCAGCAGCGCCGCCCGAGGACAGGGCGGATCACCCCTCCACTTT
CASSAARGQGGSPLHF
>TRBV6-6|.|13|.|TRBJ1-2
TGTGCCAGCAGTTATAGGAGAGGCTATGGCTACACCTTC
CASSYRRGYGYTF
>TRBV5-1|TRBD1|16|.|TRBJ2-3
TGCGCCAGCAGCTTTTTAGGGACAGGGTTTACAGATACGCAGTATTTT
CASSFLGTGFTDTQYF
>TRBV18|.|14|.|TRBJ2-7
TGTGCCAGCTCTCGTCGACAGGAGAACTACGAGCAGTACTTC
CASSRRQENYEQYF
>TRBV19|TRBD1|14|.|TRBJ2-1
TGTGCCAGTAGTCCGCCGGGACAGACGATCATGCAGTTCTTC
CASSPPGQTIMQFF
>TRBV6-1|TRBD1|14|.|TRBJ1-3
TGTGCCAGCACTGGGGACAGCGGGCGAAACACCATATATTTT
CASTGDSGRNTIYF
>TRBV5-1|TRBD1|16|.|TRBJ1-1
TGCGCCAGCAGCCGGGAGGGGGCAAGAGGGAGCACTGAAGCTTTCTTT
CASSREGARGSTEAFF
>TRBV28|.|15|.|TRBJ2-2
TGTGCCAGCAGTTACCCCCGACAGAACACCGGGGAGCTGTTTTTT
CASSYPRQNTGELFF
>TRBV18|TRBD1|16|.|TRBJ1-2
TGTGCCAGCTCACCAACCGGATCGGGACAGGGGGATGGCTACACCTTC
CASSPTGSGQGDGYTF
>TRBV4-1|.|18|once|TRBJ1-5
TGCGCCAGCAGCCAAGAGGCAGCGGCCGAATATAGCAATCAGCCCCAGCATTTT
CASSQEAAAEYSNQPQHF
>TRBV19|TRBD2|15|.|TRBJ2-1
TGTGCCAGTAGTCCCACTAGCGGGGGGGCCCGTGAGCAGTTCTTC
CASSPTSGGAREQFF
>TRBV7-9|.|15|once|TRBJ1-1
TGTGCCAGCAGCCCCGGGAGGGTGGCGAACACTGAAGCTTTCTTT
CASSPGRVANTEAFF
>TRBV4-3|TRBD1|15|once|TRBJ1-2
TGCGCCAGCAGCCAAGAATTCAGGGGGGACTATGGCTACACCTTC
CASSQEFRGDYGYTF
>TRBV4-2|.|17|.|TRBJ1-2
TGTGCCAGCAGCCAAGTTTTAGGCCAGGATGAGGGCTATGGCTACACCTTC
CASSQVLGQDEGYGYTF
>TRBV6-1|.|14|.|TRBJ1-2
TGTGCCAGCAAGCCTCCAGGGGAAGTTACCGGCTACACCTTC
CASKPPGEVTGYTF
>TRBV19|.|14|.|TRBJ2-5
TGTGCCAGTAGTATGGTACGGAGCGTCGAGACCCAGTACTTC
CASSMVRSVETQYF
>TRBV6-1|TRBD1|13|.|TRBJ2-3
TGTGCCAGCAGTAGGACAGGGAAAGATACGCAGTATTTT
CASSRTGKDTQYF
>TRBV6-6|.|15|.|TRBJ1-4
TGTGCCAGCAGTACCAGACAGAACGGAGACGAAAAACTGTTTTTT
CASSTRQNGDEKLFF
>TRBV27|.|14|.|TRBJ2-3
TGTGCCAGCAGTTTTCGCGGGGATAAAGATACGCAGTATTTT
CASSFRGDKDTQYF
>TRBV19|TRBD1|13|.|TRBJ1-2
TGTGCCAGTAGTTCTACAGGGGGCTATGGCTACACCTTC
CASSSTGGYGYTF
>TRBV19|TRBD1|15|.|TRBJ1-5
TGTGCCAGTAGTATGGCCTGGACAGGGAATCAGCCCCAGCATTTT
CASSMAWTGNQPQHF
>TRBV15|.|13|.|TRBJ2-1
TGTGCCACCAGCAGAGAGGTATATAGTGAGCAGTTCTTC
CATSREVYSEQFF
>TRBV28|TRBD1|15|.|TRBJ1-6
TGTGCCAGCAGTTATCCGACAGGGGGTAATTCACCCCTCCACTTT
CASSYPTGGNSPLHF
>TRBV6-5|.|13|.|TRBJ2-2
TGTGCCAGCAGCCCTCTGAACACCGGGGAGCTGTTTTTT
CASSPLNTGELFF
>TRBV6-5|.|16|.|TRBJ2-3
TGTGCCAGCAGTTACTCGGCCAGGGTCTCCACAGATACGCAGTATTTT
CASSYSARVSTDTQYF
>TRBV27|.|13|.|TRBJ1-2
TGTGCCAGCAGTTTACAGGGCGGCTATGGCTACACCTTC
CASSLQGGYGYTF
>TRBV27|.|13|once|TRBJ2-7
TGTGCCAGCAGCAGAACTGGGGGGATCGAGCAGTACTTC
CASSRTGGIEQYF
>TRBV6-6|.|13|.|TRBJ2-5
TGTGCCAGCAGGACCGGACAGCAAGAGACCCAGTACTTC
CASRTGQQETQYF
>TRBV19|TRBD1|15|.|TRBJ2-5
TGTGCCAGTAGTTCCCGGGACAGGGGGTTTGAGACCCAGTACTTC
CASSSRDRGFETQYF
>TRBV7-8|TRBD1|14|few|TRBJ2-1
TGTGCCAGCAGCCCTGGGACAGGGAGCAATGAGCAGTTCTTC
CASSPGTGSNEQFF
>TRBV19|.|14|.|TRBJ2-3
TGTGCCAGTGGGGGAGGGGGGGACACAGATACGCAGTATTTT
CASGGGGDTDTQYF
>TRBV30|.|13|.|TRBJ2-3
TGTGCCTGGAGTTTGCTAGCTGAAGATACGCAGTATTTT
CAWSLLAEDTQYF
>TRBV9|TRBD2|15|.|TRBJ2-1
TGTGCCAGCACCCCGGGACTAGGCTCCTACAATGAGCAGTTCTTC
CASTPGLGSYNEQFF
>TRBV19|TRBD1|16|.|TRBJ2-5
TGTGCCAGTAGTACCCAGACAGGGGGCATGATGGAGACCCAGTACTTC
CASSTQTGGMMETQYF